Shown below are 29 T cell receptor beta chains from a single sample sequenced in a study of graft-versus-host responses after intestinal transplantation. Assay used: immunoSEQ multiplex PCR; TCRdb lists only in-frame clones, some missing. The sample has some 76,000 clones, roughly 84% seen once. Their antigens remain unidentified. The sequencing used unstimulated CD8+ T cells sorted from spleen or lymph node cells, collected before transplant. These TCRs come from a human donor who was the organ donor for an intestinal transplant.

The genes are TRBV30 and TRBJ1-5, with a tentative D call TRBD1 (5 bases). This CDR3 has 16 residues. Germline lookup yields CDR1 GTSNPN and CDR2 SVGIG (reference sequence). Trimming removed 1 base from V and 3 bases from J, with 16 bases in between. CDR3 loop: CAWSATGWAANQPQHF. The CDR3 DNA follows: TGTGCCTGGAGTGCTACAGGCTGGGCCGCCAATCAGCCCCAGCATTTT.

The rearrangement uses TRBV11-2 and TRBJ2-3, with 9 nucleotides matching TRBD2. This CDR3 is 16 amino acids long. V shed 2 bases, J shed 2 bases, and the junction held 5 bases outside the gene matches. Germline V lookup: CDR1 SGHAT, CDR2 FQNNGV. The CDR3 DNA sequence: TGTGCCAGCAGCTTACTAGCGGGGCCATTCACAGATACGCAGTATTTT. This sequence encodes CASSLLAGPFTDTQYF.

The V gene is TRBV21-1, the J gene TRBJ2-1; the table calls TRBD2, which could not be checked here. TRBV21-1 is a listed pseudogene. The CDR3 runs 14 residues. This CDR3 reads CVLKTGGPYNEQFF. The CDR3 region has the DNA TGTGTCCTCAAAACCGGGGGGCCCTACAATGAGCAGTTCTTC.

The rearrangement links TRBV4-1 to TRBJ2-3; D may be TRBD2 (7 bases). Trimming cost V 3 bases and J 1 base, with 17 bases left between them. The CDR3 is 17 amino acids. CDR1 is MGHRA, CDR2 YSYEKL, per germline. The chain's CDR3 is CASSHQRGAVGTDTQYF. Here the CDR3 DNA reads TGCGCCAGCAGCCACCAACGGGGGGCAGTGGGCACAGATACGCAGTATTTT.

The rearrangement joins TRBV28 to TRBJ2-1, with D hard to call. This CDR3 has 19 amino acids. V lost 5 bases and J lost 0, with 23 bases in between. The V gene's germline CDR1 is MDHEN and CDR2 SYDVKM. Here the CDR3 DNA reads TGTGCCAGCAGTGCCCCCGGGCGAACCCTGACAAGCTCCTACAATGAGCAGTTCTTC. This encodes CASSAPGRTLTSSYNEQFF.

J is TRBJ1-1 and V is TRBV5-1; 9 bases are a match to TRBD1. The CDR3 consists of 14 residues. CDR1 and CDR2 from the germline V gene are SGHRS and YFSETQ. The trim removed 4 bases at V and 7 bases at J, leaving 8 bases unmatched. CDR3 residues: CASSPGTGNFEAFF. CDR3 DNA sequence: TGCGCCAGCAGCCCTGGGACAGGGAACTTTGAAGCTTTCTTT.

The chain links TRBV19 to TRBJ1-2; D is undetermined. Trimming removed 4 bases at V and 4 bases at J, with 10 bases between. CDR1 and CDR2 (germline): LNHDA, SQIVND (reference sequence). The CDR3 is 13 amino acids. The DNA for the CDR3 is TGTGCCAGTAGTAGGACCGCGGGCTATGGCTACACCTTC. Translated: CASSRTAGYGYTF.

The chain recombines TRBV5-4 with TRBJ2-3; either TRBD1 or TRBD2 may fit D (6 bases each). CDR3 length: 16 amino acids. CDR1 and CDR2 from the germline V gene are SGHNT and YYREEE (reference sequence). V shed 4 bases and J shed 4 bases, with 19 bases lying between them. The CDR3 is CASSPGPGEVSDTQYF. CDR3 nucleotides: TGTGCCAGCAGCCCGGGACCAGGGGAGGTGTCAGATACGCAGTATTTT.

The gene calls are TRBV9 and TRBJ1-5; no reliable D call. Trimming shortened V by 0 bases and J by 0 bases, and 10 bases separated the two germline ends. The CDR3 contains 16 residues. The V gene's germline CDR1 is SGDLS and CDR2 YYNGEE. This CDR3 is CASSVGAGGSNQPQHF. CDR3 DNA: TGTGCCAGCAGCGTAGGTGCAGGAGGTAGCAATCAGCCCCAGCATTTT. Complete variable domain (other parts from reference TRBV9 and TRBJ1-5): DSGVTQTPKHLITATGQRVTLRCSPRSGDLSVYWYQQSLDQGLQFLIQYYNGEERAKGNILERFSAQQFPDLHSELNLSSLELGDSALYFCASSVGAGGSNQPQHFGDGTRLSIL.

This rearrangement joins TRBV4-1 to TRBJ2-5; TRBD2 matches at 9 bases. The CDR3 covers 15 residues. Germline lookup yields CDR1 MGHRA and CDR2 YSYEKL. V lost 4 bases and J lost 5; bases outside the gene matches: 8. The CDR3 nucleotides are TGCGCCAGCAGCCGAATAGCGGGGGCCCCGGAGACCCAGTACTTC. Translation: CASSRIAGAPETQYF.

The gene calls are TRBV6-5 and TRBJ1-2; 7 bases fit TRBD1. From germline, CDR1 is MNHEY and CDR2 SVGAGI. This CDR3 spans 14 amino acids. Trimming took 6 bases from V and 6 from J; bases not matched to a gene: 10. The CDR3 loop is CASSPGGGVHGYTF. CDR3 bases: TGTGCCAGCAGCCCCGGAGGGGGCGTCCATGGCTACACCTTC.

CDR3 sequence reads: CASSYLDSRNSPLHF. In nucleotides, the CDR3 is TGTGCCAGCAGTTACTTGGACAGTCGAAACTCACCCCTCCACTTT. This rearrangement joins TRBV6-6 to TRBJ1-6; a weak D match, TRBD1 (6 bases). The CDR3 extends over 15 amino acids. Germline V gene lookup returns CDR1 MNHNY and CDR2 SVGAGI (reference sequence). The ends were cut back, 1 base at V and 10 bases at J, with 14 bases in the middle.

The V call is TRBV5-6, the J call TRBJ2-3; TRBD2 agrees at 16 bases. The CDR3 spans 18 residues. V lost 4 bases and J lost 6; bases outside the gene matches: 11. The germline CDR1 and CDR2 sequences are SGHDT and YYEEEE. Here the CDR3 reads CASSLGTSGGVGVDTQYF. CDR3 bases: TGTGCCAGCAGCCTCGGGACTAGCGGGGGGGTGGGCGTGGATACGCAGTATTTT.

The chain is built from TRBV27 and TRBJ1-1; TRBD1 matches at 7 bases. With V trimmed by 6 bases and J by 0 bases, 4 bases remained unmatched. CDR1 MNHEY and CDR2 SMNVEV come from the germline V gene (reference sequence). This CDR3 has 14 amino acids. The CDR3 bases are TGTGCCAGCAGACTACAGGGGTTGAACACTGAAGCTTTCTTT. It encodes CASRLQGLNTEAFF.

This chain joins TRBV7-8 and TRBJ2-2; D is ambiguous. The length of the CDR3 is 11 residues. Germline values: CDR1 SGHVS, CDR2 FQNEAQ. V lost 6 bases, J lost 9 bases, and 8 bases lay in between. The CDR3 DNA is TGTGCCAGCAGTGCAACCCGGGAGCTGTTTTTT. It codes for CASSATRELFF.

The chain carries TRBV28 and TRBJ2-5; the D gene is possibly TRBD2 (6 bases). The V and J ends lost 3 bases and 4 bases respectively, with 15 bases between them. Germline V lookup: CDR1 MDHEN, CDR2 SYDVKM. CDR3 size: 15 residues. The CDR3 coding sequence is TGTGCCAGCAGTTTTCAGGCTAGGAGGGCAGAGACCCAGTACTTC. Translating it yields CASSFQARRAETQYF.

This chain joins TRBV7-6 and TRBJ2-1; TRBD2 aligns across 16 bases. The CDR3 contains 15 residues. Per germline, CDR1 SGHVS and CDR2 FNYEAQ. V trimming: 5 bases; J trimming: 10 bases; junction bases outside the gene matches: 5. CDR3 sequence (DNA): TGTGCCAGCAGCCTAGGGACTAGCGGGGGGGCCGAGCAGTTCTTC. Protein product: CASSLGTSGGAEQFF.

This clone was picked up one time. The DNA of the CDR3 is TGTGCCAGCAGCTTGGATCTTACGGGGGGGCTTGGCACAGATACGCAGTATTTT. Translated, it gives CASSLDLTGGLGTDTQYF. The chain links TRBV5-6 to TRBJ2-3; TRBD2 matches 8 bases. After removal of 0 bases from V and 1 base from J, the junction contained 10 bases not matched to a gene. The germline V gene has CDR1 SGHDT and CDR2 YYEEEE. The CDR3 loop spans 18 amino acids.

The chain couples TRBV28 to TRBJ1-1; no clear D. Trimming shortened V by 3 bases and J by 2 bases, and 10 bases separated the two germline ends. CDR1 and CDR2 (germline): MDHEN, SYDVKM. The CDR3 is 14 amino acids. DNA for the CDR3: TGTGCCAGCAGTTTTAGATCGATTAACACTGAAGCTTTCTTT. Amino acid sequence: CASSFRSINTEAFF.

The chain has TRBV18 and TRBJ1-2, with a tentative D call TRBD1 (5 bases). The CDR3 spans 18 residues. Germline V gene data show CDR1 as KGHSH and CDR2 as LQKENI. Trimming pared 0 bases from V and 8 bases from J, leaving 25 bases between. The DNA of the CDR3 is TGTGCCAGCTCACCACCACCAACGGACCCTCGGGGGGTGTGGGGCTACACCTTC. This sequence encodes CASSPPPTDPRGVWGYTF.

The J gene is TRBJ2-1, the V gene TRBV6-5; D tentatively reads TRBD1 or TRBD2 (6 bases each). Trimming pared 6 bases from V and 4 bases from J, leaving 16 bases between. This CDR3 region has 15 residues. Germline assignment: CDR1 MNHEY and CDR2 SVGAGI. The CDR3 region has the DNA TGTGCCAGCAGCTTGAGGGGGGACTTGTACAATGAGCAGTTCTTC. Its translation: CASSLRGDLYNEQFF.

V gene TRBV7-2 combines with J gene TRBJ2-7; tentatively, D is TRBD1 or TRBD2 (5 bases each). Deletions cut 5 bases from V and 0 bases from J, with 8 bases between. Per the germline V gene, CDR1 is SGHTA and CDR2 is FQGNSA. The CDR3 runs 13 residues. CDR3 DNA: TGTGCCAGCAGCGTTGGGACCTCCTACGAGCAGTACTTC. Its translation is CASSVGTSYEQYF.

The chain carries TRBV6-1 and TRBJ2-1; D possibly matches TRBD1 or TRBD2 (5 bases each). The CDR3 spans 15 residues. Between the trimmed V and J ends, which lost 5 bases and 8 bases, there was a span of 19 bases. The germline CDR1 and CDR2 sequences are MNHNS and SASEGT. The CDR3: CASSRAGTGSYEQFF. CDR3 nucleotide sequence: TGTGCCAGCAGTCGTGCCGGGACCGGGTCTTATGAGCAGTTCTTC.

The chain recombines TRBV27 with TRBJ1-2; D may be TRBD1 (6 bases). CDR1 is MNHEY, CDR2 SMNVEV, per germline (reference sequence). The CDR3 length is 16 residues. Trimming cost V 2 bases and J 0 bases, with 13 bases left between them. As DNA, the CDR3 is TGTGCCAGCAGTTTAGGGGGGGCAGCAGCTAACTATGGCTACACCTTC. Its translation is CASSLGGAAANYGYTF.

V and J are TRBV7-2 and TRBJ2-2, with 7 bases fitting TRBD1. This CDR3 region has 16 residues. The trim removed 0 bases at V and 2 bases at J, leaving 3 bases unmatched. Germline CDR1 SGHTA, CDR2 FQGNSA. For the CDR3, the DNA is TGTGCCAGCAGCTTAGCCGGGACAGCCAACACCGGGGAGCTGTTTTTT. Protein: CASSLAGTANTGELFF.

This rearrangement joins TRBV10-2 to TRBJ1-1, with no clear D. The CDR3 contains 14 residues. Germline CDR1 reads WSHSY; CDR2 reads SAAADI. The ends were cut back, 4 bases at V and 0 bases at J, with 9 bases in the middle. CDR3 sequence: CASSVWSMNTEAFF. CDR3 nucleotide sequence: TGCGCCAGCAGTGTGTGGAGTATGAACACTGAAGCTTTCTTT.

This sequence joins TRBV4-1 and TRBJ1-2, with TRBD1 as a possible D gene (5 bases). Germline CDR1 is MGHRA and CDR2 is YSYEKL. This CDR3 is built from 16 residues. V lost 0 bases and J 5 bases, leaving 16 bases between the germline ends. Written as DNA, the CDR3 is TGCGCCAGCAGCCAAGATAAGGGTAGGGGCTTTTATGGCTACACCTTC. It translates to CASSQDKGRGFYGYTF.

This clone has only a few counts. The chain joins TRBV16 to TRBJ2-7; 7 nucleotides match TRBD2. The CDR3 spans 11 residues. Germline CDR1 KGHSY, CDR2 FQNENV. J gave up 12 bases and V 4 bases, and 6 bases lay outside the gene matches. This CDR3 is CASSPGTNPYF. CDR3 coding DNA: TGTGCCAGCAGCCCCGGGACTAATCCGTACTTC.

The rearrangement joins TRBV5-6 to TRBJ2-2; D remains ambiguous. This CDR3 spans 12 amino acids. Germline-derived CDR1 and CDR2 are SGHDT and YYEEEE. Deletions cut 0 bases from V and 4 bases from J, with 1 base between. Here the CDR3 reads CASSLATGELFF. The CDR3 nucleotides read TGTGCCAGCAGCTTGGCCACCGGGGAGCTGTTTTTT.